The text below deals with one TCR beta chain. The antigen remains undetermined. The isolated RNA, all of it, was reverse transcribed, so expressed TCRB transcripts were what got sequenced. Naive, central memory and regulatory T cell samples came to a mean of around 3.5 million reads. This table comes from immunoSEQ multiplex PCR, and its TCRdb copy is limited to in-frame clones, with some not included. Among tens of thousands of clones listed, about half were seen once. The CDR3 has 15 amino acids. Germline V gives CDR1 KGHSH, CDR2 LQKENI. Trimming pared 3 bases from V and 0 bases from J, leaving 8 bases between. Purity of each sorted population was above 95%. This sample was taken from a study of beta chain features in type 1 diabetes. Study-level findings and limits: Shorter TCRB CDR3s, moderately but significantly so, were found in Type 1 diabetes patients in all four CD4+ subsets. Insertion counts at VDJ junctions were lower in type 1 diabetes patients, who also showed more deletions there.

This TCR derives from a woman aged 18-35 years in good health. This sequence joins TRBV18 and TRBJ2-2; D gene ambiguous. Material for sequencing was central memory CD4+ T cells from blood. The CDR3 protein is CASSPAAANTGELFF. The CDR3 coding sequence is TGTGCCAGCTCACCGGCGGCCGCGAACACCGGGGAGCTGTTTTTT.